Listed below are T cell receptor beta chains from one sample, sequenced in a study of blood T cell repertoires in COVID-19. The assay was immunoSEQ multiplex PCR, and TCRdb's table has in-frame clones only and misses some. Here the sample spans under 250,000 clones, roughly 86% being singletons. Input material: peripheral blood. The receptors originated from a woman in her seventies with active or convalescent COVID-19. Both conserved end residues are part of each CDR3. D genes are given only for firm matches. Clone size is given for some rows only: seen once, a few or many times, or a class if the clone is expanded.

J gene: TRBJ2-7
V gene: TRBV6-2/TRBV6-3
clone size: few
D gene: -
CDR3 protein: CASSYEIQYEQYF
CDR3 DNA: TGTGCCAGCAGTTACGAAATTCAGTACGAGCAGTACTTC

J gene: TRBJ1-5
V gene: TRBV4-2
clone size: -
D gene: -
CDR3 protein: CASSQSGLSVDQPQHF
CDR3 DNA: TGTGCCAGCAGCCAGTCGGGGTTGAGTGTTGATCAGCCCCAGCATTTT

J gene: TRBJ1-1
V gene: TRBV2
clone size: -
D gene: -
CDR3 protein: CASSEVGQLNTEAFF
CDR3 DNA: TGTGCCAGCAGTGAAGTCGGACAGCTGAACACTGAAGCTTTCTTT

J gene: TRBJ2-1
V gene: TRBV7-6
clone size: -
D gene: TRBD1
CDR3 protein: CASSLTGGRDNEQFF
CDR3 DNA: TGTGCCAGCAGTTTGACAGGGGGCAGAGACAATGAGCAGTTCTTC

J gene: TRBJ1-5
V gene: TRBV7-6
clone size: -
D gene: -
CDR3 protein: CASSSLNGYQPQHF
CDR3 DNA: TGTGCCAGCAGCTCCCTGAATGGCTATCAGCCCCAGCATTTT

J gene: TRBJ2-2
V gene: TRBV11-2
clone size: once
D gene: -
CDR3 protein: CASSLGGVRWLFF
CDR3 DNA: TGTGCCAGCAGCTTAGGCGGGGTTCGGTGGCTGTTTTTT

J gene: TRBJ2-7
V gene: TRBV4-1
clone size: -
D gene: TRBD1
CDR3 protein: CASSPGPGQGAPYEQYF
CDR3 DNA: TGCGCCAGCAGCCCCGGACCGGGACAGGGGGCGCCTTACGAGCAGTACTTC

J gene: TRBJ2-5
V gene: TRBV18
clone size: -
D gene: TRBD1
CDR3 protein: CASSLSRQGETQYF
CDR3 DNA: TGTGCCAGCTCCCTAAGCAGACAGGGAGAGACCCAGTACTTC

J gene: TRBJ2-1
V gene: TRBV7-2
clone size: -
D gene: TRBD2
CDR3 protein: CASSLLAGGSYNEQFF
CDR3 DNA: TGTGCCAGCAGCTTACTCGCGGGGGGGTCCTACAATGAGCAGTTCTTC

J gene: TRBJ1-6
V gene: TRBV5-8
clone size: few
D gene: -
CDR3 protein: CASSLKGGFSSYNSPLHF
CDR3 DNA: TGTGCCAGCAGCTTGAAAGGGGGATTTAGCTCCTATAATTCACCCCTCCACTTT

J gene: TRBJ2-7
V gene: TRBV7-2
clone size: -
D gene: TRBD1
CDR3 protein: CASSLRTGQYEQYF
CDR3 DNA: TGTGCCAGCAGCTTGAGGACAGGGCAATACGAGCAGTACTTC

J gene: TRBJ1-2
V gene: TRBV5-5
clone size: -
D gene: -
CDR3 protein: CASSLDRTNYGYTF
CDR3 DNA: TGTGCCAGCAGCTTGGACAGAACTAACTATGGCTACACCTTC

J gene: TRBJ2-7
V gene: TRBV3-1/TRBV3-2
clone size: -
D gene: -
CDR3 protein: CASSPSWGRSGEQYF
CDR3 DNA: TGTGCCAGCAGCCCCTCCTGGGGCCGTAGTGGGGAGCAGTACTTC

J gene: TRBJ2-1
V gene: TRBV11-2
clone size: -
D gene: -
CDR3 protein: CASSPGNEQFF
CDR3 DNA: TGTGCCAGCAGCCCGGGCAATGAGCAGTTCTTC

J gene: TRBJ2-5
V gene: TRBV10-3
clone size: few
D gene: -
CDR3 protein: CAISEQRETQYF
CDR3 DNA: TGTGCCATCAGTGAACAGCGGGAGACCCAGTACTTC

J gene: TRBJ1-3
V gene: TRBV5-4
clone size: -
D gene: TRBD1
CDR3 protein: CASSWGGQGRAGNTIYF
CDR3 DNA: TGTGCCAGCAGCTGGGGGGGACAGGGAAGGGCTGGAAACACCATATATTTT

J gene: TRBJ1-4
V gene: TRBV10-2
clone size: -
D gene: TRBD1
CDR3 protein: CASSRTGWEKLFF
CDR3 DNA: TGCGCCAGCAGTAGGACAGGGTGGGAAAAACTGTTTTTT

J gene: TRBJ1-3
V gene: TRBV10-3
clone size: few
D gene: -
CDR3 protein: CAINRDASETGNTIYF
CDR3 DNA: TGTGCCATCAATCGGGATGCCAGTGAGACTGGAAACACCATATATTTT

J gene: TRBJ2-7
V gene: TRBV7-9
clone size: few
D gene: -
CDR3 protein: CASSLSSYEQYF
CDR3 DNA: TGTGCCAGCAGCCTGTCCTCCTACGAGCAGTACTTC

J gene: TRBJ1-1
V gene: TRBV5-1
clone size: -
D gene: TRBD1
CDR3 protein: CASSPGQGSLSTEAFF
CDR3 DNA: TGCGCCAGCAGCCCTGGACAGGGCTCCCTGAGCACTGAAGCTTTCTTT

J gene: TRBJ1-1
V gene: TRBV24-1
clone size: -
D gene: TRBD1
CDR3 protein: CATSDPGTGGSEAFF
CDR3 DNA: TGTGCCACCAGTGATCCAGGGACAGGGGGATCTGAAGCTTTCTTT

J gene: TRBJ2-1
V gene: TRBV7-3
clone size: -
D gene: TRBD1
CDR3 protein: CASSPRTGSSYNEQFF
CDR3 DNA: TGTGCCAGCAGCCCCCGGACAGGAAGCTCCTACAATGAGCAGTTCTTC

J gene: TRBJ1-1
V gene: TRBV3-1/TRBV3-2
clone size: -
D gene: -
CDR3 protein: CASSQDRNTEAFF
CDR3 DNA: TGTGCCAGCAGCCAGGACAGGAACACTGAAGCTTTCTTT

J gene: TRBJ1-2
V gene: TRBV27
clone size: -
D gene: TRBD1
CDR3 protein: CASTRTGSYGYTF
CDR3 DNA: TGTGCCAGCACTAGGACAGGGAGCTATGGCTACACCTTC

J gene: TRBJ2-6
V gene: TRBV6-6
clone size: -
D gene: TRBD1
CDR3 protein: CASSFPGTAGANVLTF
CDR3 DNA: TGTGCCAGCAGTTTCCCCGGGACAGCTGGGGCCAACGTCCTGACTTTC

J gene: TRBJ1-1
V gene: TRBV4-3
clone size: few
D gene: -
CDR3 protein: CASSQGGNMAEAFF
CDR3 DNA: TGCGCCAGCAGCCAAGGAGGAAACATGGCTGAAGCTTTCTTT

J gene: TRBJ1-5
V gene: TRBV19
clone size: -
D gene: -
CDR3 protein: CASAIQGGNQPQHF
CDR3 DNA: TGTGCCAGTGCTATACAGGGTGGCAATCAGCCCCAGCATTTT

J gene: TRBJ2-1
V gene: TRBV7-9
clone size: -
D gene: -
CDR3 protein: CASSFDWGGDEQFF
CDR3 DNA: TGTGCCAGCAGCTTCGATTGGGGCGGCGATGAGCAGTTCTTC

J gene: TRBJ1-1
V gene: TRBV6-5
clone size: few
D gene: -
CDR3 protein: CASTSHGLPGAFF
CDR3 DNA: TGTGCCAGCACCTCCCATGGACTCCCTGGAGCTTTCTTT

J gene: TRBJ1-5
V gene: TRBV3-1/TRBV3-2
clone size: -
D gene: -
CDR3 protein: CASSLQGGEQPQHF
CDR3 DNA: TGTGCCAGCAGCTTACAGGGTGGGGAACAGCCCCAGCATTTT

J gene: TRBJ2-5
V gene: TRBV19
clone size: -
D gene: -
CDR3 protein: CATGRRGQETQYF
CDR3 DNA: TGTGCCACCGGACGCAGGGGTCAAGAGACCCAGTACTTC

J gene: TRBJ1-5
V gene: TRBV9
clone size: once
D gene: -
CDR3 protein: CASSVDDSHNQPQHF
CDR3 DNA: TGTGCCAGCAGCGTCGACGACAGCCACAATCAGCCCCAGCATTTT

J gene: TRBJ1-6
V gene: TRBV20-1
clone size: -
D gene: -
CDR3 protein: CSASRGVPLHF
CDR3 DNA: TGCAGTGCTAGTCGGGGGGTTCCCCTCCACTTT

J gene: TRBJ1-2
V gene: TRBV5-1
clone size: once
D gene: TRBD1
CDR3 protein: CASSQDRGVYGYTF
CDR3 DNA: TGCGCCAGCAGCCAAGACAGGGGGGTCTATGGCTACACCTTC

J gene: TRBJ2-3
V gene: TRBV10-2
clone size: -
D gene: -
CDR3 protein: CASNYQSTDTQYF
CDR3 DNA: TGCGCCAGCAACTACCAATCCACAGATACGCAGTATTTT

J gene: TRBJ1-1
V gene: TRBV11-2
clone size: few
D gene: -
CDR3 protein: CASSRTAGGDTEAFF
CDR3 DNA: TGTGCCAGCAGCCGCACGGCGGGGGGCGACACTGAAGCTTTCTTT

J gene: TRBJ2-1
V gene: TRBV6-4
clone size: -
D gene: TRBD2
CDR3 protein: CASSGEGREQFF
CDR3 DNA: TGTGCCAGCAGCGGGGAGGGGAGGGAGCAGTTCTTC

J gene: TRBJ2-1
V gene: TRBV7-2
clone size: once
D gene: TRBD1
CDR3 protein: CASSFGTAYNEQFF
CDR3 DNA: TGTGCCAGCAGCTTCGGGACAGCCTACAATGAGCAGTTCTTC

J gene: TRBJ1-2
V gene: TRBV2
clone size: few
D gene: TRBD1
CDR3 protein: CASSGSGTAYGYTF
CDR3 DNA: TGTGCCAGCAGTGGCTCCGGGACAGCCTATGGCTACACCTTC

J gene: TRBJ1-2
V gene: TRBV7-8
clone size: -
D gene: -
CDR3 protein: CASSFDGRTRGTTRYGYTF
CDR3 DNA: TGTGCCAGCAGCTTTGATGGCCGAACCAGAGGCACCACCCGCTATGGCTACACCTTC

J gene: TRBJ2-7
V gene: TRBV10-1
clone size: -
D gene: -
CDR3 protein: CASSESRGSYEQYF
CDR3 DNA: TGCGCCAGCAGTGAGAGCAGGGGTTCCTACGAGCAGTACTTC

J gene: TRBJ1-2
V gene: TRBV18
clone size: -
D gene: TRBD1
CDR3 protein: CASFRLGTGGGGYTF
CDR3 DNA: TGTGCCAGCTTTAGACTGGGGACAGGGGGCGGCGGCTACACCTTC

J gene: TRBJ1-6
V gene: TRBV7-9
clone size: -
D gene: TRBD1
CDR3 protein: CASSLGGGQANSPLHF
CDR3 DNA: TGTGCCAGCAGCTTAGGAGGGGGACAGGCAAATTCACCCCTCCACTTT

J gene: TRBJ1-1
V gene: TRBV7-2
clone size: -
D gene: -
CDR3 protein: CASSLVRGDTEAFF
CDR3 DNA: TGTGCCAGCAGCTTAGTCCGGGGGGACACTGAAGCTTTCTTT

J gene: TRBJ1-1
V gene: TRBV6-5
clone size: -
D gene: -
CDR3 protein: CASSYGGAGDTEAFF
CDR3 DNA: TGTGCCAGCAGTTACGGGGGGGCCGGGGACACTGAAGCTTTCTTT

J gene: TRBJ1-6
V gene: TRBV5-1
clone size: few
D gene: -
CDR3 protein: CASSLGGASNSPLHF
CDR3 DNA: TGCGCCAGCAGCTTGGGGGGCGCAAGCAATTCACCCCTCCACTTT

J gene: TRBJ2-5
V gene: TRBV18
clone size: -
D gene: -
CDR3 protein: CASSPPSHQETQYF
CDR3 DNA: TGTGCCAGCTCACCACCATCACATCAAGAGACCCAGTACTTC

J gene: TRBJ1-6
V gene: TRBV7-2
clone size: -
D gene: -
CDR3 protein: CASSFFMSPLHF
CDR3 DNA: TGTGCCAGCAGCTTTTTTATGTCACCCCTCCACTTT

J gene: TRBJ1-4
V gene: TRBV6-6
clone size: -
D gene: TRBD1
CDR3 protein: CATRDRGEEKLFF
CDR3 DNA: TGTGCCACCAGAGACAGGGGTGAAGAAAAACTGTTTTTT

J gene: TRBJ1-2
V gene: TRBV19
clone size: -
D gene: TRBD1
CDR3 protein: CASNPTGAVNYGYTF
CDR3 DNA: TGTGCCAGCAACCCCACAGGGGCAGTCAACTATGGCTACACCTTC

J gene: TRBJ1-2
V gene: TRBV7-9
clone size: -
D gene: -
CDR3 protein: CASSLSPGYTF
CDR3 DNA: TGTGCCAGCAGCTTAAGCCCTGGCTACACCTTC

J gene: TRBJ2-6
V gene: TRBV7-9
clone size: -
D gene: TRBD1
CDR3 protein: CASSRDRAGANVLTF
CDR3 DNA: TGTGCCAGCAGCCGGGACAGGGCCGGGGCCAACGTCCTGACTTTC